The T cell receptor beta chain under discussion was sequenced for a study of T cells after yellow fever vaccination. Between the trimmed V and J ends, which lost 4 bases and 0 bases, there was a span of 13 bases. In germline, CDR1 is KGHSH, CDR2 LQKENI. This CDR3 is 16 amino acids long. TCRdb re-derived calls from the 5' RACE reads in MiXCR, one entry per CDR3 protein. The sample yields hundreds of thousands of distinct CDR3 sequences, 8.7% seen once. The V gene is TRBV18, the J gene TRBJ1-3; D unclear. Sequencing was performed on CD4+ T cells sorted from PBMCs, taken 5 days after the yellow fever booster vaccination. This receptor was identified in a man aged 18 to 30 who received the YFV17D yellow fever vaccine. Here the CDR3 reads CASSRNPAASGNTIYF. For the CDR3, the DNA is TGTGCCAGCTCACGGAACCCCGCCGCCTCTGGAAACACCATATATTTT.